The 17 T cell receptor beta chains in this list originate from one sample, sequenced in a study of blood T cell repertoires in COVID-19. The method was immunoSEQ multiplex PCR; TCRdb's version includes in-frame clones alone and lacks a portion of them. This table has about 290,000 clones, roughly 91% appearing once. Source material: peripheral blood. The source is a man aged 35 to 55 with acute or convalescent COVID-19.

This clone appeared a single time. The genes are TRBV7-9 and TRBJ2-4; perhaps TRBD2 as D (6 bases). Germline V CDR1 and CDR2: SEHNR, FQNEAQ (reference sequence). Trimming removed 5 bases from V and 6 bases from J, with 29 bases in between. The CDR3 extends over 19 amino acids. The CDR3 nucleotides are TGTGCCAGCAGCCCAAGGAAGTATCGCGGGGCCATGGCCGTAAACATTCAGTACTTC. Translating gives CASSPRKYRGAMAVNIQYF. The whole variable domain, filled in from reference TRBV7-9 and TRBJ2-4, reads DTGVSQNPRHKITKRGQNVTFRCDPISEHNRLYWYRQTLGQGPEFLTYFQNEAQLEKSRLLSDRFSAERPKGSFSTLEIQRTEQGDSAMYLCASSPRKYRGAMAVNIQYFGAGTRLSVL.

This rearrangement joins TRBV5-1 to TRBJ1-1, with D tentatively TRBD1 (6 bases). The CDR3 sequence is 13 residues long. V lost 7 bases and J lost 8, with 18 bases in between. Germline V gene data show CDR1 as SGHRS and CDR2 as YFSETQ. The CDR3 spells CASSLRGGSEAFF. CDR3 DNA: TGCGCCAGCTCTTTAAGGGGGGGTTCCGAAGCTTTCTTT.

This clone was detected once. CDR3 residues: CASSISGQGAYGYTF. The CDR3 nucleotides read TGTGCCAGTAGTATCTCAGGACAGGGTGCCTATGGCTACACCTTC. V is TRBV19 and J is TRBJ1-2, with TRBD1 matching over 8 bases. V was clipped by 3 bases and J by 4 bases; unmatched bases: 7. CDR1 is LNHDA, CDR2 SQIVND, per germline (reference sequence). There are 15 residues in the CDR3.

The chain employs TRBV12-5 and TRBJ1-5; D is unresolved. CDR1 LGHNT and CDR2 FRNRAP come from the germline V gene. The V gene lost 6 bases and the J gene lost 6 bases, with 15 bases spanning the gap. CDR3 length: 14 amino acids. The CDR3 DNA follows: TGTGCTAGTGGCCCAGGAGGGTCGGGTCAGCCCCAGCATTTT. Its protein product is CASGPGGSGQPQHF. The full variable domain, rest sourced from reference TRBV12-5 and TRBJ1-5, is DARVTQTPRHKVTEMGQEVTMRCQPILGHNTVFWYRQTMMQGLELLAYFRNRAPLDDSGMPKDRFSAEMPDATLATLKIQPSEPRDSAVYFCASGPGGSGQPQHFGDGTRLSIL.

V gene TRBV18 combines with J gene TRBJ1-2; 8 nucleotides line up with TRBD1. The CDR3 sequence is 15 residues long. Germline V lookup: CDR1 KGHSH, CDR2 LQKENI. The V and J ends lost 4 bases and 4 bases, in that order; junction bases with no gene match: 8. The CDR3 here is CASSQSQGEAYGYTF. In DNA form, the CDR3 reads TGTGCCAGCTCACAGTCACAGGGGGAGGCCTATGGCTACACCTTC.

J is TRBJ2-3 and V is TRBV9; 10 positions agree with TRBD2. This CDR3 spans 18 amino acids. V dropped 3 bases and J dropped 5; count of bases not matched to a gene: 15. Germline V gene sequence: CDR1 SGDLS, CDR2 YYNGEE. The CDR3, as DNA: TGTGCCAGCAGCGCCAGGACCCTTGGACTAGCGGAGGGAGATACGCAGTATTTT. Translated: CASSARTLGLAEGDTQYF.

The gene calls are TRBV19 and TRBJ1-3; D is uncertain. The germline CDR1 and CDR2 sequences are LNHDA and SQIVND (reference sequence). The CDR3 covers 13 residues. The V gene lost 3 bases and the J gene lost 3 bases, with 6 bases spanning the gap. The CDR3, as DNA: TGTGCCAGTAGTATCCGGGTTGGAAACACCATATATTTT. Protein: CASSIRVGNTIYF.

This chain uses TRBV3-1 (or the pseudogene TRBV3-2) with TRBJ2-2; D possibly corresponds to TRBD1 (6 bases). CDR3 length: 15 residues. V was clipped by 1 base and J by 6 bases, with 12 bases between them. The germline V gene has CDR1 LGHDT and CDR2 YNNKEL (reference sequence). The CDR3 DNA reads TGTGCCAGCAGCCAAGTTGGGGGCTTTCCCGGGGAGCTGTTTTTT. It encodes CASSQVGGFPGELFF.

The rearrangement links TRBV9 to TRBJ1-6; D possibly corresponds to TRBD1 (6 bases). The CDR3 is 13 amino acids. Germline V gene data show CDR1 as SGDLS and CDR2 as YYNGEE. V was clipped by 4 bases and J by 10 bases, with 12 bases between them. The CDR3 is CASSLTGYSPLHF. The CDR3 bases are TGTGCCAGCAGCCTCACAGGGTACTCACCCCTCCACTTT.

The gene calls are TRBV2 and TRBJ1-1; D might be TRBD1 (6 bases). Trimming pared 5 bases from V and 11 bases from J, leaving 15 bases between. This CDR3 comprises 12 residues. The germline CDR1 and CDR2 sequences are SNHLY and FYNNEI. CDR3: CASSPQGSMAFF. Written as DNA, the CDR3 is TGTGCCAGCAGTCCACAGGGTTCCATGGCTTTCTTT.

This clone appeared once. The chain links TRBV4-2 to TRBJ1-2, with 9 bases identical to TRBD1. The J segment lost 3 bases and the V segment lost 3 bases, leaving 14 bases of the junction unmatched. This CDR3 contains 18 residues. CDR1 and CDR2 from the germline V gene are LGHNA and YNFKEQ. The CDR3 protein is CASSHLPGQGEDHYGYTF. The CDR3 DNA sequence: TGTGCCAGCAGCCACCTACCGGGACAGGGAGAGGATCACTATGGCTACACCTTC.

The chain couples TRBV6-6 to TRBJ1-1; D possibly corresponds to TRBD1 (6 bases). CDR1 MNHNY and CDR2 SVGAGI come from the germline V gene (reference sequence). CDR3 length: 14 residues. V lost 5 bases to trimming and J lost 4 bases, with 14 bases between them. CDR3 nucleotides: TGTGCCAGCAGTACTCGGACAGAGAGCACTGAAGCTTTCTTT. Its translation: CASSTRTESTEAFF.

The genes are TRBV2 and TRBJ2-3; D possibly corresponds to TRBD1 (7 bases). Trimming took off 5 bases at V and 2 bases at J, with 14 bases between the two ends. The CDR3 covers 15 residues. Germline loops: CDR1 SNHLY, CDR2 FYNNEI. CDR3 residues: CASSSGGQSTDTQYF. CDR3 coding DNA: TGTGCCAGCAGTTCCGGGGGACAGTCCACAGATACGCAGTATTTT.

This rearrangement joins TRBV7-3 to TRBJ2-6; 11 bases fit TRBD1. Germline values: CDR1 SGHTA, CDR2 FQGTGA. With V trimmed by 5 bases and J by 5 bases, 5 bases remained unmatched. The CDR3 runs 16 residues. The CDR3 region has the DNA TGTGCCAGCAGCCGGACAGGGGGCGGACGGGCCAACGTCCTGACTTTC. This codes for CASSRTGGGRANVLTF.

The chain recombines TRBV11-2 with TRBJ1-2; D call uncertain. Trimming took off 5 bases at V and 8 bases at J, with 9 bases between the two ends. The germline CDR1 and CDR2 sequences are SGHAT and FQNNGV. CDR3 size: 11 residues. The CDR3 is CASSLVSGYTF. DNA for the CDR3: TGTGCCAGCAGCCTCGTTAGCGGCTACACCTTC.

V gene TRBV6-5 combines with J gene TRBJ2-7, with TRBD1 matching over 10 bases. This CDR3 region has 16 residues. V dropped 0 bases and J dropped 2; count of bases not matched to a gene: 4. From germline, CDR1 is MNHEY and CDR2 SVGAGI. CDR3 DNA sequence: TGTGCCAGCAGTTACTCGAAAGGGACAGGGGCCTACGAGCAGTACTTC. Amino acid sequence: CASSYSKGTGAYEQYF.

The J gene is TRBJ2-2, the V gene TRBV9; 10 bases fit TRBD2. With 0 bases clipped from V and 5 bases from J, the junction kept 16 bases outside the gene matches. From germline, CDR1 is SGDLS and CDR2 YYNGEE. The CDR3 loop spans 20 amino acids. CDR3 amino acids: CASSVEQRGGFPLVTGELFF. The CDR3 DNA is TGTGCCAGCAGCGTAGAGCAGCGGGGGGGTTTCCCGTTAGTGACCGGGGAGCTGTTTTTT.